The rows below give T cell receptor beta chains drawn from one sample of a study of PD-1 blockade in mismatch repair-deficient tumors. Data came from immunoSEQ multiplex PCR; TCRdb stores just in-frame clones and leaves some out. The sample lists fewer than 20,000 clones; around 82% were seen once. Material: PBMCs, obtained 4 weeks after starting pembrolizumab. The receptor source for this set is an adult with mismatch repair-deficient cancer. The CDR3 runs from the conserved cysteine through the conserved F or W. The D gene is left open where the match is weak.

CDR3 DNA: TGTGCCAGCAACCAAGCGACAGGGGTGGGCACTGAAGCTTTCTTT
CDR3 protein: CASNQATGVGTEAFF
D gene: TRBD1
J gene: TRBJ1-1
V gene: TRBV6-6

CDR3 DNA: TGTGCCACCTCCATTGGGACTAGCGTCAGGGACCAGTTCTTC
CDR3 protein: CATSIGTSVRDQFF
D gene: TRBD2
J gene: TRBJ2-1
V gene: TRBV2

CDR3 DNA: TGCGCCAGCAGCTTGACAGGGATTAGTAACCCCGGGGAGCTGTTTTTT
CDR3 protein: CASSLTGISNPGELFF
D gene: .
J gene: TRBJ2-2
V gene: TRBV5-1

CDR3 DNA: TGTGCCAGCAGCTTAGATCCGGGGACTAGGACCTACGAGCAGTACTTC
CDR3 protein: CASSLDPGTRTYEQYF
D gene: TRBD2
J gene: TRBJ2-7
V gene: TRBV7-9

CDR3 DNA: TGTGCCAGCAGCTTAACGGGAGGGTTTACAGATACGCAGTATTTT
CDR3 protein: CASSLTGGFTDTQYF
D gene: TRBD2
J gene: TRBJ2-3
V gene: TRBV7-3

CDR3 DNA: TGTGCCAGCTCACCAAAAAAAATGGGGCGAGCGACCTATGAGCAGTTCTTC
CDR3 protein: CASSPKKMGRATYEQFF
D gene: .
J gene: TRBJ2-1
V gene: TRBV18

CDR3 DNA: TGTGCCAGTCCGTTGGAGGAGGCCTACGAGCAGTACTTC
CDR3 protein: CASPLEEAYEQYF
D gene: .
J gene: TRBJ2-7
V gene: TRBV28

CDR3 DNA: TGTGCCAGCTCACCAGTACTCGCGGGAGAAGGGACGCAGTATTTT
CDR3 protein: CASSPVLAGEGTQYF
D gene: TRBD2
J gene: TRBJ2-3
V gene: TRBV18

CDR3 DNA: TGTGCCAGCAGTACGGTACACAGGGATCTCCAGGAGACCCAGTACTTC
CDR3 protein: CASSTVHRDLQETQYF
D gene: .
J gene: TRBJ2-5
V gene: TRBV28

CDR3 DNA: TGCGCCAGGGGAATTACTAGCCGCAACACCGGGGAGCTGTTTTTT
CDR3 protein: CARGITSRNTGELFF
D gene: .
J gene: TRBJ2-2
V gene: TRBV10-1

CDR3 DNA: TGTGCCAGCACTCAGGGGGCCACAGATACGCAGTATTTT
CDR3 protein: CASTQGATDTQYF
D gene: TRBD1
J gene: TRBJ2-3
V gene: TRBV27

CDR3 DNA: TGTGCCAGCAGTCCCGACAGGGGGGACAATCAGCCCCAGCATTTT
CDR3 protein: CASSPDRGDNQPQHF
D gene: TRBD1
J gene: TRBJ1-5
V gene: TRBV27

CDR3 DNA: TGCGCCAGCAGTCCCTTGGGGCAGGGGGCGTTTGAAAAACTGTTTTTT
CDR3 protein: CASSPLGQGAFEKLFF
D gene: TRBD1
J gene: TRBJ1-4
V gene: TRBV5-1

CDR3 DNA: TGTGCCAGCAGTTTCCCGGGACAGGGGATGACAGATACGCAGTATTTT
CDR3 protein: CASSFPGQGMTDTQYF
D gene: TRBD1
J gene: TRBJ2-3
V gene: TRBV2

CDR3 DNA: TGTGCCAGCAGTGAACTGGCTCTAGCCAAAAACATTCAGTACTTC
CDR3 protein: CASSELALAKNIQYF
D gene: .
J gene: TRBJ2-4
V gene: TRBV2

CDR3 DNA: TGTGCCAGCAGCTGGGGGACAGGGGGTCACACTGAAGCTTTCTTT
CDR3 protein: CASSWGTGGHTEAFF
D gene: TRBD1
J gene: TRBJ1-1
V gene: TRBV11-2

CDR3 DNA: TGTGCCAGCAGCTTAGAGCAGGGGTACACTGAAGCTTTCTTT
CDR3 protein: CASSLEQGYTEAFF
D gene: .
J gene: TRBJ1-1
V gene: TRBV7-9

CDR3 DNA: TGTGCCAGCAGCCCCCATGGCGGGGGGTCTAACTATGGCTACACCTTC
CDR3 protein: CASSPHGGGSNYGYTF
D gene: .
J gene: TRBJ1-2
V gene: TRBV27

CDR3 DNA: TGTGCCAGCAAGAGGACAGGTCCCGATAATTCACCCCTCCACTTT
CDR3 protein: CASKRTGPDNSPLHF
D gene: TRBD1
J gene: TRBJ1-6
V gene: TRBV2

CDR3 DNA: TGTGCCAGCAGTTTTTCGGAGGGCGAGCAGTACTTC
CDR3 protein: CASSFSEGEQYF
D gene: .
J gene: TRBJ2-7
V gene: TRBV6-5

CDR3 DNA: TGTGCCAGCAGCCAAGTTCTAGCCGGCTACGAGCAGTACTTC
CDR3 protein: CASSQVLAGYEQYF
D gene: .
J gene: TRBJ2-7
V gene: TRBV4-2

CDR3 DNA: TGCGCCAGCAGCTTCGGGACAGGGGGCTACGAGCAGTACTTC
CDR3 protein: CASSFGTGGYEQYF
D gene: TRBD1
J gene: TRBJ2-7
V gene: TRBV5-1

CDR3 DNA: TGTGCCAGCTCACCACGAGCGGTTCCCTACGAGCAGTACTTC
CDR3 protein: CASSPRAVPYEQYF
D gene: .
J gene: TRBJ2-7
V gene: TRBV18

CDR3 DNA: TGTGCCAGCAGCGTAGCGGCAGGGGGCTCTGGCTACACCTTC
CDR3 protein: CASSVAAGGSGYTF
D gene: TRBD1
J gene: TRBJ1-2
V gene: TRBV9

CDR3 DNA: TGCGCCAGCAGCTTTGGCGGGACAGGGGGAATGAACACTGAAGCTTTCTTT
CDR3 protein: CASSFGGTGGMNTEAFF
D gene: TRBD1
J gene: TRBJ1-1
V gene: TRBV5-1